This T cell receptor (beta chain) derives from a study of blood T cells in healthy people across ages. Samples each yielded at least 6 micrograms of total RNA. This clonotype was detected once. It was with a sample-barcoded 5' primer and a J-beta primer mix that a second PCR of roughly 6 to 11 cycles was run. Each sample provided no less than 3 million CDR3-containing paired-end reads. TCRdb processed the 5' RACE reads anew with MiXCR; each CDR3 protein has one entry. In the table there are about 1,400,000 distinct CDR3 sequences, almost 60% of which are singletons. Material for sequencing was blood. This clonotype originated in a young man in good health.

The CDR3 DNA reads as TGCGCCAGCAGCCAAGCCAGGGGGGAATCCGTGGAGCTGTTTTTT. Translation gives CASSQARGESVELFF. The gene calls are TRBV4-1 and TRBJ2-2, with TRBD1 as a possible D gene (7 bases). The CDR3 consists of 15 residues. Trimming cost V 1 base and J 10 bases, with 16 bases left between them. Germline V gene sequence: CDR1 MGHRA, CDR2 YSYEKL.